A single sample gave rise to the 6 T cell receptor beta chains below, sequenced in a study of blood T cells in healthy people across ages. A second PCR of roughly 7 to 11 cycles used a sample-barcoded 5' primer and a J-beta primer mix. MiXCR, run by TCRdb on the 5' RACE reads, gives a single entry per CDR3 protein. Of about 1.4 million distinct CDR3 sequences in the sample, 59% were seen once. Sequencing was carried out using blood. The receptors were sampled from a man between 18 and 29 years old in good health.

The chain joins TRBV27 to TRBJ2-2, with 7 bases that match TRBD2. The CDR3 has 17 residues. V lost 6 bases to trimming and J lost 2 bases; unmatched junction nucleotides: 12. Germline V gene data show CDR1 as MNHEY and CDR2 as SMNVEV (reference sequence). The CDR3 loop is CASRPLAAQGNTGELFF. In DNA form, the CDR3 reads TGTGCCAGCAGGCCCCTAGCGGCCCAGGGTAACACCGGGGAGCTGTTTTTT.

This clonotype was found once. The genes are TRBV27 and TRBJ1-6; D is ambiguous. Germline values: CDR1 MNHEY, CDR2 SMNVEV (reference sequence). V lost 0 bases, J lost 7 bases, and 7 bases lay in between. This CDR3 contains 14 residues. In DNA, the CDR3 is TGTGCCAGCAGTTTATCCCGGTGGAATTCACCCCTCCACTTT. It is translated as CASSLSRWNSPLHF.

The chain employs TRBV9 and TRBJ1-2; 9 nucleotides match TRBD1. CDR3 length: 15 residues. Germline values: CDR1 SGDLS, CDR2 YYNGEE. Losses at the gene ends were 4 bases for V and 5 bases for J; bases not matched to a gene: 9. The CDR3 loop is CASSPGQGVDYGYTF. CDR3 sequence (DNA): TGTGCCAGCAGCCCGGGACAGGGCGTTGATTATGGCTACACCTTC.

The chain uses TRBV27 and TRBJ2-1; 7 nucleotides match TRBD2. The V gene's germline CDR1 is MNHEY and CDR2 SMNVEV (reference sequence). The CDR3 extends over 17 amino acids. With 0 bases clipped from V and 2 bases from J, the junction kept 7 bases outside the gene matches. The CDR3 reads CASSLSDTGGAYNEQFF. The CDR3, as DNA: TGTGCCAGCAGTTTATCGGACACGGGGGGAGCCTACAATGAGCAGTTCTTC.

This rearrangement joins TRBV4-1 to TRBJ2-7; D unclear. The CDR3 is made up of 12 amino acids. Looked up from germline, CDR1 is MGHRA and CDR2 is YSYEKL. Trimming pared 5 bases from V and 2 bases from J, leaving 7 bases between. The CDR3 DNA follows: TGCGCCAGCAGCGGGGAAACCTACGAGCAGTACTTC. Residues: CASSGETYEQYF.

This clonotype has a single count. The V and J genes are TRBV14 and TRBJ2-7; 10 bases fit TRBD1. CDR3 size: 16 residues. Germline assignment: CDR1 SGHDN and CDR2 FVKESK. V dropped 4 bases and J dropped 2; count of bases not matched to a gene: 8. The DNA for the CDR3 is TGTGCCAGCAGCCTCATAGGGACAGGGGACACCTACGAGCAGTACTTC. As protein: CASSLIGTGDTYEQYF.